The sample holds a few counts of the clone carrying this TCR beta chain. Antigen unknown. Other DNA sequences from this sample encode an identical CDR3 as well. The record originates from a study of T cell responses to AZD1222 COVID-19 vaccine. Trimming shortened V by 0 bases and J by 5 bases, and 2 bases separated the two germline ends. The CDR3 runs to 11 residues. Germline CDR1 SGHNT, CDR2 YYREEE (reference sequence). The repertoire was sequenced with immunoSEQ multiplex PCR; TCRdb's copy has only in-frame clones and lacks some. The table has approximately 170,000 clones, 88% seen once. Findings and caveats of the study: Mostly white British, mostly female donors; authors suggested clonal diversity may be underestimated. At 160-218 and 743-854, vaccine-associated CD4 TCRs were dominant, and they spanned spike. Baseline serology detected seropositivity in only five or six AZD1222 recipients.

This TCR derives from an adult who received the AZD1222 COVID-19 vaccine. This chain uses TRBV5-4 with TRBJ2-5, with D unclear. Sequenced here: peripheral blood, sampled 28 days after the second AZD1222 dose. DNA of the CDR3: TGTGCCAGCAGCTTGGACGAGACCCAGTACTTC. Translated, it gives CASSLDETQYF.